This TCR beta chain was captured in a study of cytomegalovirus exposure and HLA in healthy donors. Whole-study findings and limits: Segments of the TCR beta V type were, in most cases, productive about 87% or about 30% of the time in an earlier analysis.

These donors counted as nominally healthy when sampled, but unrecorded immune exposures were likely. The primer mix had 60 Vbeta and 13 Jbeta primers. Clones were read by immunoSEQ multiplex PCR, and TCRdb kept only the in-frame ones, dropping some. The table shows some 200,000 clones, with approximately 65% occurring only once. This CDR3 comprises 13 residues. The J segment lost 3 bases and the V segment lost 7 bases, leaving 8 bases of the junction unmatched. Per germline, CDR1 SQVTM and CDR2 ANQGSEA. As concerns this clone: Its matching antigen is unknown.

This TCR was sampled from a man aged 40-49 years in good health and CMV-seronegative. The V gene is TRBV29-1, the J gene TRBJ2-7, with TRBD2 identical over 8 bases. The specimen was PBMCs. The CDR3 DNA follows: TGCAGCGCCCGGGGGGGCAAAAACTACGAGCAGTACTTC. Its translation is CSARGGKNYEQYF.